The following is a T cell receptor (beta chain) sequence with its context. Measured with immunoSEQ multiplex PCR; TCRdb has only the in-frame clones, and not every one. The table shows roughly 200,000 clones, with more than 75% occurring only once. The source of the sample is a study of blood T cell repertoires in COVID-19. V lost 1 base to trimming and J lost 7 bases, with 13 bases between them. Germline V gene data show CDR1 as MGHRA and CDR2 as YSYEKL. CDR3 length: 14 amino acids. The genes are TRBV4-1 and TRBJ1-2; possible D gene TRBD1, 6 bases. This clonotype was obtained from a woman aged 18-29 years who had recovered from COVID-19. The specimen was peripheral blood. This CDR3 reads CASSQVSGGGGYTF. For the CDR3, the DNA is TGCGCCAGCAGCCAAGTGTCGGGGGGCGGTGGCTACACCTTC.